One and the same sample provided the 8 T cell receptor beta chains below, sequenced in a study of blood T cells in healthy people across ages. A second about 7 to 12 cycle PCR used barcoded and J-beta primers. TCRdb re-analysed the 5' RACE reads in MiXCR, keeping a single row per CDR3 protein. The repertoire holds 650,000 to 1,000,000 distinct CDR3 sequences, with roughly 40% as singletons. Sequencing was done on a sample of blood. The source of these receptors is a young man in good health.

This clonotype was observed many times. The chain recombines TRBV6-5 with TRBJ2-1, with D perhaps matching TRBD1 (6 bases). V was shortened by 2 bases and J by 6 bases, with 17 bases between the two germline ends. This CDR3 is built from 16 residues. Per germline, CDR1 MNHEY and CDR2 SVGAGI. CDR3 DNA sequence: TGTGCCAGCAGTTACCCCCTAAGAGGGGGAATCAATGAGCAGTTCTTC. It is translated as CASSYPLRGGINEQFF.

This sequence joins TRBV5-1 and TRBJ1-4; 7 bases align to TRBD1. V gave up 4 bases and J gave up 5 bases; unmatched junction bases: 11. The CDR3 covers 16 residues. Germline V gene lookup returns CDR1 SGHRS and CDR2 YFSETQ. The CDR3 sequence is CASSPRDSHPNEKLFF. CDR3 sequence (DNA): TGCGCCAGCAGCCCACGGGACAGCCACCCGAATGAAAAACTGTTTTTT.

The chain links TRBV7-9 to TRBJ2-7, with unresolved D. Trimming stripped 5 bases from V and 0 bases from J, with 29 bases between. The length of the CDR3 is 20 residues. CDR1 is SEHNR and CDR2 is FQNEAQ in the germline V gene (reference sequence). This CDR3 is CASSALGLRENPPSSYEQYF. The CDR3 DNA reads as TGTGCCAGCAGCGCTCTAGGGCTCCGAGAGAACCCTCCAAGCTCCTACGAGCAGTACTTC.

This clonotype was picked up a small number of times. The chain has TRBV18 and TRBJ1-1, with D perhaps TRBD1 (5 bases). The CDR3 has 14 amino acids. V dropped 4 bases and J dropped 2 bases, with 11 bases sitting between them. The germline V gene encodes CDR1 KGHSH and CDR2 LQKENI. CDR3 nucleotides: TGTGCCAGCTCACGTACAGGTATTAACACTGAAGCTTTCTTT. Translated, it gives CASSRTGINTEAFF.

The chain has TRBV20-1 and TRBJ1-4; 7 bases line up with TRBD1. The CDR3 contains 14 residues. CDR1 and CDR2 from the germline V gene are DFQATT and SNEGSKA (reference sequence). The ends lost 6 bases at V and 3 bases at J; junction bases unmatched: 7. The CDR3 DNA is TGCAGTGCCCCAGGGGGGTTAGCTAATGAAAAACTGTTTTTT. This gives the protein CSAPGGLANEKLFF.

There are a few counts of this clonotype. In DNA form, the CDR3 reads TGCAGTGCCAAGCATCCCAATCAGCCCCAGCATTTT. Protein product: CSAKHPNQPQHF. The chain recombines TRBV20-1 with TRBJ1-5, with D hard to call. CDR1 DFQATT and CDR2 SNEGSKA come from the germline V gene (reference sequence). V lost 6 bases and J lost 3, with 9 bases in between. The CDR3 runs 12 residues.

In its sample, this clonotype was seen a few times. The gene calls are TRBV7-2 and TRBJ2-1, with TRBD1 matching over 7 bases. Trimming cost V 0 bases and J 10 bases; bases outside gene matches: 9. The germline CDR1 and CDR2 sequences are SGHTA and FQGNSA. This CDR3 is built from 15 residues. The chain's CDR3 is CASSLAGTRTGEQFF. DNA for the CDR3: TGTGCCAGCAGCTTAGCTGGGACAAGGACAGGCGAGCAGTTCTTC.

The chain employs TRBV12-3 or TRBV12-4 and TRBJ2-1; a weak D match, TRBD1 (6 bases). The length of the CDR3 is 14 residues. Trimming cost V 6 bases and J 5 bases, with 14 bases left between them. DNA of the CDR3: TGTGCCAGCAGGGGGGCGTGGGATAACAATGAGCAGTTCTTC. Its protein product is CASRGAWDNNEQFF.